The T cell receptor (beta chain) under discussion was sequenced for a study of blood T cells in healthy people across ages. A second about 6 to 12 cycle PCR used barcoded and J-beta primers. TCRdb fed the 5' RACE reads into MiXCR, producing one record per CDR3 protein. The sample comprises roughly 700,000 distinct CDR3 sequences, 45% to 50% of which are singletons, and around a third rests with the top ten. Study-level points and caveats: It was held that the diversity estimates obtained from one million T cells were underestimates.

Looked up from germline, CDR1 is SGHTA and CDR2 is FQGNSA. The V gene end was trimmed by 6 bases and the J gene end by 4 bases; junction bases not matched to a gene: 9. The CDR3 runs 15 residues. This clonotype was detected many times. Its antigen is not known. Each of the donors had roughly 9.1 milliliters of peripheral blood drawn into EDTA-treated Vacutainer tubes. Input material: blood. The receptor was isolated from a woman aged 55-69 years in good health. The chain recombines TRBV7-2 with TRBJ2-1; TRBD2 aligns across 7 bases. CDR3 protein: CASSNRDYVYNEQFF. CDR3 bases: TGTGCCAGCAGTAACCGGGACTACGTATACAATGAGCAGTTCTTC.